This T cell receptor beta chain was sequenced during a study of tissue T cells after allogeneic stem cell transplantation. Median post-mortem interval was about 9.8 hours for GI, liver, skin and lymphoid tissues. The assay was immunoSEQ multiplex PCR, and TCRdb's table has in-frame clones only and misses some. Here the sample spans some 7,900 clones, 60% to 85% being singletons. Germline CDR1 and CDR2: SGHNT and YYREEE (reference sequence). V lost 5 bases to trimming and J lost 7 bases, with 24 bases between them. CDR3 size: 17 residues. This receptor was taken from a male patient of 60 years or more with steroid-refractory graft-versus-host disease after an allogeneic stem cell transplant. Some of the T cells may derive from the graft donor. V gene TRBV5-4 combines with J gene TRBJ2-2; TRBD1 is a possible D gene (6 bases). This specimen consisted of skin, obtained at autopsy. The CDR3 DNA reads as TGTGCCAGCAGATCGACAGGATCTGTAGGGGCCGTCGGGGAGCTGTTTTTT. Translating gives CASRSTGSVGAVGELFF.